This T cell receptor (beta chain) was observed in a study of PD-L1 blockade in urothelial cancer. Whole-study context: Starting in the mid-2010s, patients were given atezolizumab (1,200 mg intravenously every 3 weeks). About 90% of the 29 patients were men whose urothelial cancer was bladder-origin. General study results and limits: Pretreatment peripheral blood TCR clonality that fell below the median predicted better survival among the patients studied.

This clone was seen only a few times. Its antigen is not identified. Sample time point: peripheral blood 6 weeks after treatment start. Locally advanced or metastatic urothelial carcinoma was diagnosed in the patients. Sequenced by immunoSEQ multiplex PCR; TCRdb stores in-frame clones only, minus some. The sample includes 50,000 to 60,000 clones, 88% of them seen just once. The CDR3 spans 15 residues. CDR1 and CDR2 from the germline V gene are MNHNS and SASEGT. With 2 bases clipped from V and 0 bases from J, the junction kept 2 bases outside the gene matches. Sequencing was performed on PBMCs, taken around atezolizumab (anti-PD-L1) treatment. The sequence derives from a man in his 60s with urothelial cancer. The J gene is TRBJ1-2, the V gene TRBV6-1; 8 positions agree with TRBD1. CDR3 nucleotide sequence: TGTGCCAGCAGTGAATGGACAGGGCCTAACTATGGCTACACCTTC. Its protein is CASSEWTGPNYGYTF.